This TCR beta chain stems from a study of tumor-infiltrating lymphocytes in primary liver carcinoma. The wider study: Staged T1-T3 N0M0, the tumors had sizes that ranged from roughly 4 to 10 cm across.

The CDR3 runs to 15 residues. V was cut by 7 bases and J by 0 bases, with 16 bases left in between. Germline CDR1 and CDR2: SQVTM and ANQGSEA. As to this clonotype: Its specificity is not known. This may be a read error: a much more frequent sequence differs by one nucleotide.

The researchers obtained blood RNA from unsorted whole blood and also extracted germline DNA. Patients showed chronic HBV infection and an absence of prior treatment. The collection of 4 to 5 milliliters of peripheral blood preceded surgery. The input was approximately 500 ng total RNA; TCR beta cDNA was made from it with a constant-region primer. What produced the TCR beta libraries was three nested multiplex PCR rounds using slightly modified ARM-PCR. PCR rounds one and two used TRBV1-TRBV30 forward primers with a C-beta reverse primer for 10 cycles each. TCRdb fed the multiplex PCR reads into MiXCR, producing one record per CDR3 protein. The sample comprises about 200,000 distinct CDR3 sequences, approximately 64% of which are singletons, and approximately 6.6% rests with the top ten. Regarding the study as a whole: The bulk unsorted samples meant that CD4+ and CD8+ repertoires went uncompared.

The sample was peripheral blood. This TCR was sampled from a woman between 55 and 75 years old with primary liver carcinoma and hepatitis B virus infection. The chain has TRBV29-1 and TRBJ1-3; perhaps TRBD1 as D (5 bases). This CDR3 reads CSASLGVGSGNTIYF. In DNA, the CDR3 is TGCAGCGCGTCATTGGGGGTTGGCTCTGGAAACACCATATATTTT. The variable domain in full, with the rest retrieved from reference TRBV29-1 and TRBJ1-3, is SAVISQKPSRDICQRGTSLTIQCQVDSQVTMMFWYRQQPGQSLTLIATANQGSEATYESGFVIDKFPISRPNLTFSTLTVSNMSPEDSSIYLCSASLGVGSGNTIYFGEGSWLTVV.